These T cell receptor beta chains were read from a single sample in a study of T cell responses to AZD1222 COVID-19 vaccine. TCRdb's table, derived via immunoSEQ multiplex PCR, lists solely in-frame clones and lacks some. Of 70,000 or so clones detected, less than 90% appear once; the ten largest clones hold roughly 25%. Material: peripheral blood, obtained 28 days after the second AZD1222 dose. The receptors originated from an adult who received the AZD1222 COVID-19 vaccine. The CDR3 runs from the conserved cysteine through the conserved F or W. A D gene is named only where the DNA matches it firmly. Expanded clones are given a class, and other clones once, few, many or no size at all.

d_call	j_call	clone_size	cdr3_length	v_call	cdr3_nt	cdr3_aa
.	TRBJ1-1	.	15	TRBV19	TGTGCCAGTAGTATCGCGGGACGCGGGAACACTGAAGCTTTCTTT	CASSIAGRGNTEAFF
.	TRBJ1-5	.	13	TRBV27	TGTGCCAGCAGTTTCTTTAGCAATCAGCCCCAGCATTTT	CASSFFSNQPQHF
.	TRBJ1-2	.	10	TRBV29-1	TGCAGCGTTGAATTTGGGGGCTACACCTTC	CSVEFGGYTF
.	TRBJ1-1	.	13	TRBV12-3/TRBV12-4	TGTGCCAGCAGTTTTTGGGGTTCCACTGAAGCTTTCTTT	CASSFWGSTEAFF
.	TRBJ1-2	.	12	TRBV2	TGTGCCAGCAGTGCAGGGTCCTATGGCTACACCTTC	CASSAGSYGYTF
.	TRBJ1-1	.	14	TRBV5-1	TGCGCCAGCAGCAGCCGAGGAGGGAACACTGAAGCTTTCTTT	CASSSRGGNTEAFF
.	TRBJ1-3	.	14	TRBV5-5	TGTGCCAGCAGCCCAGGGGCCGGAGGAAACACCATATATTTT	CASSPGAGGNTIYF
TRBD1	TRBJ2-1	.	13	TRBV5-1	TGCGCCAGCGGGACAGGGGGGAACAATGAGCAGTTCTTC	CASGTGGNNEQFF
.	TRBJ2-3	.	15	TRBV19	TGTGCCAGTAGTATAGCGGCAGGTATCACAGATACGCAGTATTTT	CASSIAAGITDTQYF
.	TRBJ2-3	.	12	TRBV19	TGTGCCAGTAGTATGGGCGGAGATACGCAGTATTTT	CASSMGGDTQYF
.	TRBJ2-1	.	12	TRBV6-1	TGTGCCAGCAGTGAATCCGGGTCAGGGCAGTTCTTC	CASSESGSGQFF
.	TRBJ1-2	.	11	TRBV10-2	TGCGCCAGCCGCGGATTTGGGGGCTACACCTTC	CASRGFGGYTF
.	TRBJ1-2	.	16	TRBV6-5	TGTGCCAGCAGTTACTTAGGGGTCGGCCTGGGTTATGGCTACACCTTC	CASSYLGVGLGYGYTF
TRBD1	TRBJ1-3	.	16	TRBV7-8	TGTGCCAGCAGCCCTGGACAGGGCCCCTCTGGAAACACCATATATTTT	CASSPGQGPSGNTIYF
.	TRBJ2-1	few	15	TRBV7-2	TGTGCCAGAACGAAGGGCGGGTCGGGATACAATGAGCAGTTCTTC	CARTKGGSGYNEQFF
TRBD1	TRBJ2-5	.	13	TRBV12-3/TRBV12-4	TGTGCCAGCAGACGGACAGGGGTGGAGACCCAGTACTTC	CASRRTGVETQYF
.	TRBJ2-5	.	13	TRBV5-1	TGCGCCAGCAGCCCCCGGGGTCAAGAGACCCAGTACTTC	CASSPRGQETQYF
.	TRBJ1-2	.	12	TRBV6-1	TGTGCCAGCAGTGAAAGGGCGTGGGGCTACACCTTC	CASSERAWGYTF
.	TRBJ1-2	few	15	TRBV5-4	TGTGCCAGCAGCCTACAGGGAATCCCTAACTATGGCTACACCTTC	CASSLQGIPNYGYTF
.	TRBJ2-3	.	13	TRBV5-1	TGCGCCAGCCAACCCCCGACAGCAGATACGCAGTATTTT	CASQPPTADTQYF
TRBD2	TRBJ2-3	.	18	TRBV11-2	TGTGCCAGCAGCGGTCGGACTAGCGGGGGGACGGGCACAGATACGCAGTATTTT	CASSGRTSGGTGTDTQYF
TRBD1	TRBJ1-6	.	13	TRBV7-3	TGTGCCAGCAGCTCGACCCTCCGGGACAGGCTCCACTTT	CASSSTLRDRLHF
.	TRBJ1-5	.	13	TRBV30	TGTGCCTGGAGTGTCATCGATGGGCAGCCCCAGCATTTT	CAWSVIDGQPQHF
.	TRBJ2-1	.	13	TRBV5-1	TGCGCCAGCAGCTGGACAGACTACAATGAGCAGTTCTTC	CASSWTDYNEQFF
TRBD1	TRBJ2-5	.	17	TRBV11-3	TGTGCCAGCAGCTTAAGAATCAGGACAGGGGTCACGGAGACCCAGTACTTC	CASSLRIRTGVTETQYF
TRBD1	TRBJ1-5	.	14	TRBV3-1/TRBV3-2	TGTGCCAGCAGCCACTTGACAGGGAGTCAGCCCCAGCATTTT	CASSHLTGSQPQHF
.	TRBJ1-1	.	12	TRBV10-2	TGCGCCAGCAGTGAGGTGAACACTGAAGCTTTCTTT	CASSEVNTEAFF
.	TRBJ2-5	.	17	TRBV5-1	TGCGCCAGCAGCTTGCAGCCAGCCGATTCAGGACTGAGTGTGGGGTACTTC	CASSLQPADSGLSVGYF
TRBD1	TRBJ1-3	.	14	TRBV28	TGTGCCAGCAGTATACAGGGGGCTCGGGACACCATATATTTT	CASSIQGARDTIYF
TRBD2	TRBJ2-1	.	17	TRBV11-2	TGTGCCAGCAGCTCTCACTTAAGCGGGAGCTCCTACAATGAGCAGTTCTTC	CASSSHLSGSSYNEQFF
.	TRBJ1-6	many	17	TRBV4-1	TGCGCCAGCAGCCAAGAAACGATGAGGACCCAAAATTCACCCCTCCACTTT	CASSQETMRTQNSPLHF
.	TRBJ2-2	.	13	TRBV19	TGTGCCAGTAGTATCAAGGGTACCGGGGAGCTGTTTTTT	CASSIKGTGELFF
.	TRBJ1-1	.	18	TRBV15	TGTGCCACCAGCAGAGATAGGATCGGGGGATGGACGGAACCTGAAGCTTTCTTT	CATSRDRIGGWTEPEAFF
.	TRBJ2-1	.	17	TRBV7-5	TGTGTCAGAAGCTTAGTTGCAGCGACCAAGGGGTACAATGAGCAGTTCTTC	CVRSLVAATKGYNEQFF
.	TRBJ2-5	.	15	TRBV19	TGTGCCAGTAGTATACAGGCTCATCGGGGAGAGACCCAGTACTTC	CASSIQAHRGETQYF
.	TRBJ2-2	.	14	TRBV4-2	TGTGCCAGCAGCCAAGAAGAAGGCACCGGGGAGCTGTTTTTT	CASSQEEGTGELFF
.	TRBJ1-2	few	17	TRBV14	TGTGCCAGCAGCCAAGAAGGCTTCAGGACACTGGGGGATGGCTACACCTTC	CASSQEGFRTLGDGYTF
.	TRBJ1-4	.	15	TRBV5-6	TGTGCCAGCAGTTATACAGGGCGGGGGATTGAAAAACTGTTTTTT	CASSYTGRGIEKLFF
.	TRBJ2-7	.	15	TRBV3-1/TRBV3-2	TGTGCCAGCAGCCAAGAAAGGCAGGGTTCCTACGAGCAGTACTTC	CASSQERQGSYEQYF